One TCR beta chain is described in this entry. The data derive from a study of T cell changes during pregnancy in multiple sclerosis. Germline loops: CDR1 MNHEY, CDR2 SMNVEV (reference sequence). Trimming removed 1 base at V and 3 bases at J, with 13 bases between. This CDR3 is 16 amino acids long. Clones were sequenced by immunoSEQ multiplex PCR, and TCRdb holds only the in-frame ones, with some missing. Here the sample spans around 49,000 clones, over 90% being singletons. The gene calls are TRBV27 and TRBJ2-1, with a tentative D call TRBD2 (6 bases). This material consisted of CD8+ T cells from peripheral blood mononuclear cells, taken in the first trimester of pregnancy. The origin of this receptor is a female donor with multiple sclerosis, enrolled in a pregnancy study. As DNA, the CDR3 is TGTGCCAGCAGTTTATATGGGCAGGGACTCTACAATGAGCAGTTCTTC. Protein sequence: CASSLYGQGLYNEQFF.